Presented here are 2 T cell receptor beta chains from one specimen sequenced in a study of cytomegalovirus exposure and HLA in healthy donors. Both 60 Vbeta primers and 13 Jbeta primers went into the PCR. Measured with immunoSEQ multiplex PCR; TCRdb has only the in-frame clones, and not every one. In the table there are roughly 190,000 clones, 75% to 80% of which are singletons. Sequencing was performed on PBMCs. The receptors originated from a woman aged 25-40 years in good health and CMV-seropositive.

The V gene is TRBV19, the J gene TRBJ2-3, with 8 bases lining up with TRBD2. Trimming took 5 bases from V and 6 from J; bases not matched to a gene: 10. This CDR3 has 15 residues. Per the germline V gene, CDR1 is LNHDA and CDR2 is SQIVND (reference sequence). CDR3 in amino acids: CASSARGGLEDTQYF. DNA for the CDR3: TGTGCCAGTAGTGCCCGGGGGGGCTTGGAGGATACGCAGTATTTT.

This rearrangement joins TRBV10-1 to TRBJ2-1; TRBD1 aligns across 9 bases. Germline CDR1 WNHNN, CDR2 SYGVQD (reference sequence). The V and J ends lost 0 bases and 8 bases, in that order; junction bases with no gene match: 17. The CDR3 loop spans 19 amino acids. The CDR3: CASSESSTGGTGLSDEQFF. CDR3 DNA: TGCGCCAGCAGTGAGTCTTCTACGGGTGGGACAGGGCTGTCGGATGAGCAGTTCTTC.